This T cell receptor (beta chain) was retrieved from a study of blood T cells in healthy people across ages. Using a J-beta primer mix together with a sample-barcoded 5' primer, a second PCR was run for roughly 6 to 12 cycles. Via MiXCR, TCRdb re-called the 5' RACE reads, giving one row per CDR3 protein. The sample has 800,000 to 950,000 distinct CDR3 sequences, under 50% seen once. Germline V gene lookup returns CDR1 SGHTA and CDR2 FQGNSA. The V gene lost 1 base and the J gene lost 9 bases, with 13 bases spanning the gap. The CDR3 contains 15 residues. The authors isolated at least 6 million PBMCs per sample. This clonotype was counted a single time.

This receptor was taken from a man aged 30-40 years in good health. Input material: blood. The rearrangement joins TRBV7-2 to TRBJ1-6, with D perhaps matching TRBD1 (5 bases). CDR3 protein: CASSLGGGGGSPLHF. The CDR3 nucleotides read TGTGCCAGCAGCTTAGGCGGGGGAGGCGGTTCACCCCTCCACTTT.